The present T cell receptor (beta chain) was sequenced within a study of CD8 T cells in Susac syndrome. Overall study context: When their blood was taken, the Susac syndrome patients had either not yet had any therapy, were taking corticosteroids, or were taking intravenous immunoglobulin alone.

RNA in amounts of roughly 0.5 to 1 ug was reverse transcribed with random hexamers. TCRdb re-derived calls from the immunoSEQ multiplex PCR reads in MiXCR, one entry per CDR3 protein. This table holds about 240,000 distinct CDR3 sequences, almost 97% found once. Purification of the CD8+ and CD4+ T cells relied on negative isolation, and TEMRA cells underwent FACS enrichment. Trimming at V came to 4 bases and at J to 10 bases, leaving 4 bases not matched to a gene. Germline V gives CDR1 KGHDR, CDR2 SFDVKD. CDR3 length: 13 amino acids. The clonotype originates from a human donor with Susac syndrome. This chain joins TRBV24-1 and TRBJ2-3; 10 bases are a match to TRBD1. Source material: CD4+ T cells from PBMCs. CDR3 protein: CATSEKDRGSQYF. For the CDR3, the DNA is TGTGCCACCAGTGAAAAGGACAGGGGGTCGCAGTATTTT.